This T cell receptor (beta chain) was found in a study of cytomegalovirus exposure and HLA in healthy donors. A word on this clone: Its cognate antigen is unknown.

Study-wide results and caveats: Highly shared variants forming one cluster were likely a sequencing artifact. Later analysis suggested most CMV-associated TCR beta chains were HLA-restricted. In a later analysis, specific HLA alleles were associated with more than 15,000 TCR beta sequences at a 0.05 false discovery rate.

The PCR had 60 Vbeta and 13 Jbeta primers. Authors' processing steps: The count from a later analysis was roughly 80 million unique TCR beta chains, roughly 11 million of them shared. The assay was immunoSEQ multiplex PCR, and TCRdb's table has in-frame clones only and misses some. That table is the source of V, J and clone size, and D and trimming were worked out from the DNA. The sample consists of approximately 100,000 clones, 65% to 90% of them appearing once. Sequencing input: PBMCs. The TCR was taken from a woman aged 25 to 39 in good health and CMV-seronegative.

This CDR3 reads CASSLDLVTGGNEQYF. The CDR3 DNA is TGTGCCAGCAGCTTAGACTTAGTGACAGGGGGCAACGAGCAGTACTTC. This chain connects TRBV11-2 to TRBJ2-7; 10 bases align to TRBD1. Trimming at V came to 0 bases and at J to 5 bases, leaving 7 bases not matched to a gene. Germline V gives CDR1 SGHAT, CDR2 FQNNGV. The CDR3 spans 16 residues.